The 25 T cell receptor beta chains below all came from one sample that was sequenced in a study of chemoradiotherapy in HPV16-positive cancers. The table came from immunoSEQ multiplex PCR; TCRdb's copy has only in-frame clones and leaves some out. The sample has fewer than 70,000 clones; more than 90% are singletons. This sample comprised blood, obtained from a patient who underwent chemoradiotherapy. The source of these receptors is a human donor with HPV-associated anogenital cancer.

This chain uses TRBV19 with TRBJ1-5; TRBD1 matches at 10 bases. Looked up from germline, CDR1 is LNHDA and CDR2 is SQIVND (reference sequence). J gave up 2 bases and V 4 bases, and 14 bases lay outside the gene matches. This CDR3 has 19 residues. The CDR3 DNA reads as TGTGCCAGTAGTACAAACCGGGACAGGGGTTTTAGGGGCAATCAGCCCCAGCATTTT. It encodes CASSTNRDRGFRGNQPQHF.

V and J are TRBV7-2 and TRBJ2-5, with 11 bases aligning to TRBD1. There are 16 residues in the CDR3. V trimming: 3 bases; J trimming: 5 bases; junction bases outside the gene matches: 8. Germline CDR1 SGHTA, CDR2 FQGNSA. The CDR3 nucleotides are TGTGCCAGCAGCTTGGGGGACAGGGGGAGCGTGGAGACCCAGTACTTC. Its protein product is CASSLGDRGSVETQYF.

In DNA, the CDR3 is TGTGCCAGCACGGCCCCTGGGTATGGCTACACCTTC. Translated, it gives CASTAPGYGYTF. The genes are TRBV21-1 and TRBJ1-2. TRBV21-1 is assigned pseudogene status. The CDR3 totals 12 residues.

This clone was found once. This chain uses TRBV19 with TRBJ2-3; D is uncertain. CDR3 length: 15 residues. Germline values: CDR1 LNHDA, CDR2 SQIVND (reference sequence). CDR3 in amino acids: CASRPGRWGADTQYF. In DNA, the CDR3 is TGTGCTTCTCGTCCGGGCAGGTGGGGTGCAGATACGCAGTATTTT. Variable domain in full (rest from reference TRBV19 and TRBJ2-3): DGGITQSPKYLFRKEGQNVTLSCEQNLNHDAMYWYRQDPGQGLRLIYYSQIVNDFQKGDIAEGYSVSREKKESFPLTVTSAQKNPTAFYLCASRPGRWGADTQYFGPGTRLTVL.

The genes are TRBV2 and TRBJ1-6, with 7 nucleotides matching TRBD1. The junction had 13 bases not matched to a gene; V was cut back by 8 bases and J by 9 bases. This CDR3 contains 15 residues. Germline values: CDR1 SNHLY, CDR2 FYNNEI. This chain's CDR3 is CASRQGGPGISPLHF. Written as DNA, the CDR3 is TGTGCCAGCCGGCAGGGGGGCCCAGGGATTTCACCCCTCCACTTT.

J is TRBJ1-5 and V is TRBV19; no firm D call. Germline V gene lookup returns CDR1 LNHDA and CDR2 SQIVND (reference sequence). The CDR3 extends over 13 amino acids. The germline V and J ends were trimmed by 8 bases and 7 bases, with 15 bases remaining between them. CDR3 residues: CASGYRGAQPQHF. CDR3 bases: TGTGCCAGTGGATACCGGGGTGCCCAGCCCCAGCATTTT.

A single count supports this clone. The V and J genes are TRBV11-2 and TRBJ2-1, with D perhaps matching TRBD1 or TRBD2 (6 bases each). Germline V gene lookup returns CDR1 SGHAT and CDR2 FQNNGV. The V gene lost 0 bases and the J gene lost 4 bases, with 10 bases spanning the gap. CDR3 length equals 15 residues. CDR3 loop: CASSLDKGGYNEQFF. The CDR3 region has the DNA TGTGCCAGCAGCTTAGATAAGGGGGGATACAATGAGCAGTTCTTC.

This clone showed up just once. The J gene is TRBJ2-5, the V gene TRBV10-3; 14 bases are a match to TRBD2. This CDR3 region has 17 residues. Germline values: CDR1 ENHRY, CDR2 SYGVKD. Unmatched junction bases numbered 5, after V lost 1 base and J lost 4 bases. CDR3 loop: CAISEFTGLAGGETQYF. The CDR3 coding sequence is TGTGCCATCAGTGAGTTTACCGGACTAGCGGGGGGAGAGACCCAGTACTTC.

There are a few counts of this clone. The rearrangement uses TRBV9 and TRBJ1-2, with D possibly being TRBD1 (6 bases). Germline CDR1 SGDLS, CDR2 YYNGEE. This CDR3 is built from 13 residues. V gave up 1 base and J gave up 8 bases, with 12 bases separating them. Here the CDR3 DNA reads TGTGCCAGCAGCGTAAGGACAGAGAGCGGCTACACCTTC. Protein sequence: CASSVRTESGYTF.

The rearrangement links TRBV5-4 to TRBJ2-1; perhaps TRBD2 as D (5 bases). Germline lookup yields CDR1 SGHNT and CDR2 YYREEE (reference sequence). Trimming removed 3 bases at V and 7 bases at J, with 14 bases between. There are 14 residues in the CDR3. The DNA for the CDR3 is TGTGCCAGCAGCTCGTCCTACAGAGGGAATGAGCAGTTCTTC. It encodes CASSSSYRGNEQFF.

The gene calls are TRBV18 and TRBJ1-1; the match to TRBD1 covers 8 bases. Trimming at V came to 3 bases and at J to 1 base, leaving 7 bases not matched to a gene. Germline V lookup: CDR1 KGHSH, CDR2 LQKENI. This CDR3 is 16 amino acids long. This CDR3 is CASSPRTGRENTEAFF. The CDR3 bases are TGTGCCAGCTCACCTCGGACAGGGAGGGAGAACACTGAAGCTTTCTTT.

This chain links TRBV30 with TRBJ1-2; 7 bases are a match to TRBD1. V lost 1 base, J lost 2 bases, and 4 bases stayed unmatched. Germline values: CDR1 GTSNPN, CDR2 SVGIG (reference sequence). This CDR3 contains 14 residues. The CDR3 region is CAWSELQGNYGYTF. The CDR3 nucleotides are TGTGCCTGGAGTGAGCTACAGGGGAACTATGGCTACACCTTC.

The genes are TRBV4-3 and TRBJ2-5; TRBD2 aligns across 8 bases. The ends lost 4 bases at V and 3 bases at J; junction bases unmatched: 7. Germline loops: CDR1 LGHNA, CDR2 YSLEER. This CDR3 comprises 15 residues. The CDR3 nucleotides read TGCGCCAGCAGCCCTCGGACTAGCCGGGAAGAGACCCAGTACTTC. Amino acids: CASSPRTSREETQYF.

CDR3: CSVEDWTAISYNEQFF. The CDR3 nucleotides are TGCAGCGTTGAAGATTGGACAGCCATCTCCTACAATGAGCAGTTCTTC. This chain links TRBV29-1 with TRBJ2-1, with a weak D call TRBD1 (6 bases). The CDR3 is 16 residues long. Between the trimmed V and J ends, which lost 0 bases and 0 bases, there was a span of 12 bases. The germline gives CDR1 SQVTM, CDR2 ANQGSEA.

In this sample, this clone turned up once. This sequence joins TRBV27 and TRBJ1-5; D is perhaps TRBD1 (5 bases). Looked up from germline, CDR1 is MNHEY and CDR2 is SMNVEV (reference sequence). Trimming took off 3 bases at V and 3 bases at J, with 9 bases between the two ends. The CDR3 is 14 amino acids. This CDR3 is CASSFGADNQPQHF. CDR3 DNA sequence: TGTGCCAGCAGTTTTGGGGCGGACAATCAGCCCCAGCATTTT.

V usage is TRBV7-2 and J usage is TRBJ1-3; D remains unclear. V was clipped by 1 base and J by 0 bases, with 16 bases between them. The CDR3 contains 18 residues. Germline V gives CDR1 SGHTA, CDR2 FQGNSA. CDR3 loop: CASSLEGLFQISGNTIYF. The DNA of the CDR3 is TGTGCCAGCAGCTTAGAGGGTTTGTTTCAAATCTCTGGAAACACCATATATTTT.

CDR3 in amino acids: CASSFNTEAFF. CDR3 nucleotides: TGTGCCAGCAGCTTTAACACTGAAGCTTTCTTT. This chain links TRBV5-4 with TRBJ1-1; D not certain. The CDR3 totals 11 residues. Germline V gene data show CDR1 as SGHNT and CDR2 as YYREEE (reference sequence). Trimming shortened V by 2 bases and J by 2 bases, and 1 base separated the two germline ends.

The J gene is TRBJ2-2, the V gene TRBV6-5; D remains unclear. Trimming pared 2 bases from V and 5 bases from J, leaving 9 bases between. Germline CDR1 and CDR2: MNHEY and SVGAGI. This CDR3 is 14 amino acids long. The CDR3 bases are TGTGCCAGCAGTTACCTAGGCCGTACCGGGGAGCTGTTTTTT. This translates into CASSYLGRTGELFF.

The rearrangement uses TRBV19 and TRBJ2-1; D is uncertain. The V end lost 0 bases, the J end lost 2 bases, and 11 bases lay between the germline ends. The germline V gene encodes CDR1 LNHDA and CDR2 SQIVND (reference sequence). The CDR3 is 16 residues long. In DNA, the CDR3 is TGTGCCAGTAGTATAGAGGTCAGAGAGCCCTACAATGAGCAGTTCTTC. It translates to CASSIEVREPYNEQFF.

This clone was detected once. The CDR3 coding sequence is TGTGCCAGCAGCTCGGACAGGGGGCCCCCCTCGTTTTACAATGAGCAGTTCTTC. Amino acids: CASSSDRGPPSFYNEQFF. The chain joins TRBV7-2 to TRBJ2-1, with 11 bases lining up with TRBD1. Trimming took 4 bases from V and 4 from J; bases not matched to a gene: 12. CDR1 is SGHTA and CDR2 is FQGNSA in the germline V gene. The CDR3 contains 18 residues.

This clone appeared a few times. One end of the junction is discordant with germline, which a read error may explain. V is TRBV6-5 and J is TRBJ2-5; 7 bases are shared with TRBD1. Germline-derived CDR1 and CDR2 are MNHEY and SVGAGI. There are 11 residues in the CDR3. The DNA for the CDR3 is TGTGCCAGCAGTTCGCCGGGACAGCCGGACTTC. This gives the protein CASSSPGQPDF.

The chain combines TRBV30 with TRBJ1-6; D might be TRBD1 (5 bases). Germline values: CDR1 GTSNPN, CDR2 SVGIG (reference sequence). Deletions cut 1 base from V and 8 bases from J, with 12 bases between. This CDR3 is 14 amino acids long. The CDR3 sequence is CAWSGGRVDSPLHF. As DNA, the CDR3 is TGTGCCTGGAGTGGGGGCAGGGTAGATTCACCCCTCCACTTT.

This chain connects TRBV14 to TRBJ2-7, with D uncertain. Germline V gives CDR1 SGHDN, CDR2 FVKESK. This CDR3 spans 15 amino acids. V lost 2 bases and J 6 bases, leaving 17 bases between the germline ends. The chain's CDR3 is CASSQPGLQFREQYF. The CDR3 DNA is TGTGCCAGCAGCCAACCCGGTCTTCAGTTTCGCGAGCAGTACTTC. Variable domain in full (rest from reference TRBV14 and TRBJ2-7): EAGVTQFPSHSVIEKGQTVTLRCDPISGHDNLYWYRRVMGKEIKFLLHFVKESKQDESGMPNNRFLAERTGGTYSTLKVQPAELEDSGVYFCASSQPGLQFREQYFGPGTRLTVT.

J is TRBJ1-5 and V is TRBV19; tentatively, D is TRBD1 (6 bases). This CDR3 comprises 15 residues. Trimming removed 6 bases at V and 3 bases at J, with 15 bases between. Germline assignment: CDR1 LNHDA and CDR2 SQIVND (reference sequence). The CDR3 DNA reads TGTGCCAGTAGGTTCGGGCAGGGGCTCAATCAGCCCCAGCATTTT. It is translated as CASRFGQGLNQPQHF.

This rearrangement joins TRBV6-5 to TRBJ2-4, with a possible D match to TRBD1 (5 bases). Germline V gene data show CDR1 as MNHEY and CDR2 as SVGAGI. Trimming removed 5 bases from V and 8 bases from J, with 13 bases in between. The CDR3 is 13 amino acids. The CDR3 DNA reads as TGTGCCAGCAGTCCGGGCAGGGTGGACATTCAGTACTTC. Translated, it gives CASSPGRVDIQYF.